The 5 T cell receptor beta chains presented below share a single source sample, sequenced in a study of cytomegalovirus exposure and HLA in healthy donors. The PCR contained 60 Vbeta and 13 Jbeta primers. Repertoires were generated with immunoSEQ multiplex PCR, while TCRdb's copy carries only in-frame clones and drops some. The repertoire includes about 130,000 clones, around 76% of them detected once, and approximately 1.7% sits in the top ten. Sample: PBMCs. The receptors derive from a woman in her forties or fifties in good health and CMV-seronegative.

J is TRBJ1-2 and V is TRBV4-1, with D unclear. V was shortened by 6 bases and J by 3 bases, with 14 bases between the two germline ends. This CDR3 has 14 residues. The germline V gene encodes CDR1 MGHRA and CDR2 YSYEKL. CDR3 nucleotide sequence: TGCGCCAGCAGGCACTCTGAGGGCTACTATGGCTACACCTTC. The encoded protein is CASRHSEGYYGYTF.

The chain has TRBV29-1 and TRBJ1-2; D may be TRBD1 (6 bases). The CDR3 extends over 14 amino acids. With 1 base removed from V and 1 base from J, the gap between germline ends came to 10 bases. Germline V gives CDR1 SQVTM, CDR2 ANQGSEA. CDR3 sequence reads: CSVEGTDFNYGYTF. The CDR3 region has the DNA TGCAGCGTTGAAGGGACAGACTTTAACTATGGCTACACCTTC.

The rearrangement uses TRBV10-3 and TRBJ2-5; D is perhaps TRBD2 (5 bases). The CDR3 consists of 13 residues. Germline CDR1 is ENHRY and CDR2 is SYGVKD. V dropped 4 bases and J dropped 3 bases, with 9 bases sitting between them. The CDR3 spells CAISVMREETQYF. The CDR3 coding sequence is TGTGCCATCAGTGTCATGAGGGAAGAGACCCAGTACTTC.

This clone was recorded a few times. This chain joins TRBV4-3 and TRBJ2-7; D unclear. Germline CDR1 reads LGHNA; CDR2 reads YSLEER. The V and J ends lost 0 bases and 6 bases respectively, with 15 bases between them. The CDR3 has 15 amino acids. This CDR3 is CASSQELVLLSEQYF. CDR3 nucleotides: TGCGCCAGCAGCCAAGAGTTGGTACTTTTGAGCGAGCAGTACTTC.

The CDR3 DNA reads TGTGCCTGGGGGGGAGGGGGACGGTCCAATCAGCCCCAGCATTTT. Residues: CAWGGGGRSNQPQHF. The gene calls are TRBV30 and TRBJ1-5; a possible D gene is TRBD1 (6 bases). The V gene lost 5 bases and the J gene lost 3 bases, with 17 bases spanning the gap. Germline V gene sequence: CDR1 GTSNPN, CDR2 SVGIG (reference sequence). The CDR3 consists of 15 residues.